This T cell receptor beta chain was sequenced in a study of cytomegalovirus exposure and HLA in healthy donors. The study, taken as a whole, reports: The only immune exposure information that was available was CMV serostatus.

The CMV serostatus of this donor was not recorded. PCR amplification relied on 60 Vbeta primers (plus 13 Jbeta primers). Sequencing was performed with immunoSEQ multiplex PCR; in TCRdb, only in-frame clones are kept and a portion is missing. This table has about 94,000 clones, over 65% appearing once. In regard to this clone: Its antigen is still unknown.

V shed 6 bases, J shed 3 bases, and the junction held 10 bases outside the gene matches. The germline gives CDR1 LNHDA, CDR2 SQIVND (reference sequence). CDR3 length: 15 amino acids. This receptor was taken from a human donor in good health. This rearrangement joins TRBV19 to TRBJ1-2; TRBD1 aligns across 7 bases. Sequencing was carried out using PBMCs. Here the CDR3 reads CASSPAGTVYYGYTF. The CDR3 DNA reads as TGTGCCAGTAGCCCGGCGGGGACAGTCTACTATGGCTACACCTTC.